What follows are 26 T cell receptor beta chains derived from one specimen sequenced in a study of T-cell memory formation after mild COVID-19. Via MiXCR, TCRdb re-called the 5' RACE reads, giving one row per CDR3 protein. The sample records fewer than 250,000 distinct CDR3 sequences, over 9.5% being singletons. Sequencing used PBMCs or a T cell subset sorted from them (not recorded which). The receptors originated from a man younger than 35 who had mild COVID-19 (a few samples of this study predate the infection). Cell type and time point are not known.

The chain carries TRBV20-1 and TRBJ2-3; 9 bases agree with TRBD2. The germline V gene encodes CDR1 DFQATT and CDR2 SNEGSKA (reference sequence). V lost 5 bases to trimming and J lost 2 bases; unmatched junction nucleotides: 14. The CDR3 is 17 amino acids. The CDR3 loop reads CSAATGIAGALTDTQYF. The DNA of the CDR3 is TGCAGTGCTGCGACGGGGATAGCGGGGGCCCTCACAGATACGCAGTATTTT.

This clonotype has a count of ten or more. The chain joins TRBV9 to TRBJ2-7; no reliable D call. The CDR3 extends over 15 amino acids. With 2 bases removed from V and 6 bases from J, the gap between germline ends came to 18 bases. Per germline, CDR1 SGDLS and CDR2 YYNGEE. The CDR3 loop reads CASSVTATARAEQYF. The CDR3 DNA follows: TGTGCCAGCAGCGTTACTGCGACGGCCCGGGCCGAGCAGTACTTC.

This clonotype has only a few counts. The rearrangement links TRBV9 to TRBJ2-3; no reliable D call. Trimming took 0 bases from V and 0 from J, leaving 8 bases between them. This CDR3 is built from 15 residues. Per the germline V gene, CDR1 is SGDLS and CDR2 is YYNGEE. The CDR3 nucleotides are TGTGCCAGCAGCGTAGGGCTAACTAGCACAGATACGCAGTATTTT. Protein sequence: CASSVGLTSTDTQYF.

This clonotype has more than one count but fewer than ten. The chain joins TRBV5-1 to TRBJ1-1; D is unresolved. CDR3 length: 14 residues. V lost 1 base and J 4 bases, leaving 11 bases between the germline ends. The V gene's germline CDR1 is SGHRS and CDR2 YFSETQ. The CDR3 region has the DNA TGCGCCAGCAGCTTGTCCGGAGCCCCCACTGAAGCTTTCTTT. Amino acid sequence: CASSLSGAPTEAFF.

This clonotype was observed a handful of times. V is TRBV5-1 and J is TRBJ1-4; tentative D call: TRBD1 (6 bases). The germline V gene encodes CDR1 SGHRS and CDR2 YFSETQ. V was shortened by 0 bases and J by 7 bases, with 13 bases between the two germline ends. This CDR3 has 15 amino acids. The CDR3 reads CASSLEGHRSEKLFF. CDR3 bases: TGCGCCAGCAGCTTGGAGGGACATAGGAGTGAAAAACTGTTTTTT.

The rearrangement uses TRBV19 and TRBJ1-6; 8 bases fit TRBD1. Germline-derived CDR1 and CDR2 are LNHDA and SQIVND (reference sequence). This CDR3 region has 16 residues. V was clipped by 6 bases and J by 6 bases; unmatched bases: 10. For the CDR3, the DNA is TGTGCCAGTAGCTACCTACGGACAGGGCCTAATTCACCCCTCCACTTT. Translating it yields CASSYLRTGPNSPLHF.

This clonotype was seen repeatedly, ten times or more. CDR3: CASSRTDTLNTGELFF. The CDR3 DNA sequence: TGCGCCAGCAGTAGGACGGACACTCTGAACACCGGGGAGCTGTTTTTT. The chain joins TRBV5-1 to TRBJ2-2; D perhaps matches TRBD1 (5 bases). The CDR3 has 16 amino acids. CDR1 is SGHRS, CDR2 YFSETQ, per germline. V lost 5 bases to trimming and J lost 1 base, with 15 bases between them.

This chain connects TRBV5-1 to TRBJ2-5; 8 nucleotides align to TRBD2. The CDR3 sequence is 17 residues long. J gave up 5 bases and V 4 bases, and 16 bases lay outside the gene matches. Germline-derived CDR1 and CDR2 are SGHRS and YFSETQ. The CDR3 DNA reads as TGCGCCAGCAGCCGCTATCCAGGAGCGGGGGTCGGGGAGACCCAGTACTTC. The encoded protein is CASSRYPGAGVGETQYF.

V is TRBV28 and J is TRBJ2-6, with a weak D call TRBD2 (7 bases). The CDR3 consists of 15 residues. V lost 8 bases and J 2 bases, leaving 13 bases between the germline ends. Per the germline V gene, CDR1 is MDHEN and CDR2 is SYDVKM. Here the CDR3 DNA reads TGTGCCAGCGTCGTAGGGGGGGCTGGGGCCAACGTCCTGACTTTC. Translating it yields CASVVGGAGANVLTF.

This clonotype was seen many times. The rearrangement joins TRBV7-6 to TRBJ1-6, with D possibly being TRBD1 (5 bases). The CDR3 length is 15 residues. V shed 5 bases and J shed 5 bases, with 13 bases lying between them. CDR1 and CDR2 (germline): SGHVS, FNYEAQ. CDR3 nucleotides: TGTGCCAGCAGCCCTTCGACAGTAAATAATTCACCCCTCCACTTT. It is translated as CASSPSTVNNSPLHF.

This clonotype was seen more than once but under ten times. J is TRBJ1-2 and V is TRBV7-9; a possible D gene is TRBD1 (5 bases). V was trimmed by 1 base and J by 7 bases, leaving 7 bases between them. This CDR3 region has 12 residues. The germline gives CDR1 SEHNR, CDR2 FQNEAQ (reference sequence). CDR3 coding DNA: TGTGCCAGCAGCTTAGACGGGGGTGGCTACACCTTC. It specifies CASSLDGGGYTF.

CDR3: CASRRLAGMDTQYF. The CDR3 bases are TGTGCCAGCAGGCGACTAGCGGGGATGGATACGCAGTATTTT. V and J are TRBV27 and TRBJ2-3, with 11 nucleotides matching TRBD2. This CDR3 has 14 amino acids. Trimming removed 6 bases from V and 6 bases from J; junction bases left unmatched: 5. CDR1 is MNHEY and CDR2 is SMNVEV in the germline V gene (reference sequence).

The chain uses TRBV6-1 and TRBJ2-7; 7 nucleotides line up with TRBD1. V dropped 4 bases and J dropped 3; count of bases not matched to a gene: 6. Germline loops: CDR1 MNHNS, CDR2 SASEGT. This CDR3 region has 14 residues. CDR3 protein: CASSATGLGYEQYF. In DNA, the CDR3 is TGTGCCAGCAGTGCGACAGGGCTGGGCTACGAGCAGTACTTC.

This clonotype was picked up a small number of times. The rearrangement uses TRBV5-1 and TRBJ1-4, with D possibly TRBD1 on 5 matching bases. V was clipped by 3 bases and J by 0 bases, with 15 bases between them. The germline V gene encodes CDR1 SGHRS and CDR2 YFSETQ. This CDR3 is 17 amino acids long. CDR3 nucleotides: TGCGCCAGCAGCTCGACAGTTAAAGGGGCAACTAATGAAAAACTGTTTTTT. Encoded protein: CASSSTVKGATNEKLFF. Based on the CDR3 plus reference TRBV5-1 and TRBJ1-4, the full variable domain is KAGVTQTPRYLIKTRGQQVTLSCSPISGHRSVSWYQQTPGQGLQFLFEYFSETQRNKGNFPGRFSGRQFSNSRSEMNVSTLELGDSALYLCASSSTVKGATNEKLFFGSGTQLSVL.

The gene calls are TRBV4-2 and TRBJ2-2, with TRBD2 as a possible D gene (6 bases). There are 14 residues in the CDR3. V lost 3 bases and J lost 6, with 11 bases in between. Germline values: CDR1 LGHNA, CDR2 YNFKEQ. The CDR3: CASSQVSGAGELFF. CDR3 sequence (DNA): TGTGCCAGCAGCCAGGTCTCGGGGGCCGGGGAGCTGTTTTTT.

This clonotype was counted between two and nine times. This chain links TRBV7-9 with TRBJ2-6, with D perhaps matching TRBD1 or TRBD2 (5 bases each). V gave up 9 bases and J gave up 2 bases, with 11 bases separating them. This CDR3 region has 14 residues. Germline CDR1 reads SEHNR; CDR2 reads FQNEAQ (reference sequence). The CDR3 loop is CASPMGAGANVLTF. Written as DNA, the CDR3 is TGTGCCAGTCCAATGGGGGCTGGGGCCAACGTCCTGACTTTC.

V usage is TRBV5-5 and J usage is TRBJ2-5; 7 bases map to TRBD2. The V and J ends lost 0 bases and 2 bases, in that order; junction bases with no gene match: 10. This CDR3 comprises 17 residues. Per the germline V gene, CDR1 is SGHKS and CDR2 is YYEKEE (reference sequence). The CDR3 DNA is TGTGCCAGCAGCTTGGCCGGGAGCGGGGTCCGTCAAGAGACCCAGTACTTC. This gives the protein CASSLAGSGVRQETQYF.

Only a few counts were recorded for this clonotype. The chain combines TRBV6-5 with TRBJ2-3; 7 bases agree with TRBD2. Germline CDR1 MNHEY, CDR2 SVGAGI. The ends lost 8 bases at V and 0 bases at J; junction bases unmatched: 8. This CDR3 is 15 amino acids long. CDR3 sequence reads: CASSRPGGSTDTQYF. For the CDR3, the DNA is TGTGCCAGCTCGAGGCCGGGGGGTAGCACAGATACGCAGTATTTT.

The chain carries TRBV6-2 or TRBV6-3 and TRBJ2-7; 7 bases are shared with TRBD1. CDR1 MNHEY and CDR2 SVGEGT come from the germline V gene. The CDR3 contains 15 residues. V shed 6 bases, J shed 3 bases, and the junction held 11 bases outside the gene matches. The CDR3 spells CASSLWPGQFYEQYF. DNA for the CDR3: TGTGCCAGCAGCCTCTGGCCGGGACAGTTCTACGAGCAGTACTTC.

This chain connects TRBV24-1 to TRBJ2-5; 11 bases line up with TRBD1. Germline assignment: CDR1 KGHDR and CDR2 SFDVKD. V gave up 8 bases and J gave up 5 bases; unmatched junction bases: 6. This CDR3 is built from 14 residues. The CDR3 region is CATMGTGGIETQYF. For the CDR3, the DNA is TGTGCCACCATGGGGACAGGGGGAATTGAGACCCAGTACTTC.

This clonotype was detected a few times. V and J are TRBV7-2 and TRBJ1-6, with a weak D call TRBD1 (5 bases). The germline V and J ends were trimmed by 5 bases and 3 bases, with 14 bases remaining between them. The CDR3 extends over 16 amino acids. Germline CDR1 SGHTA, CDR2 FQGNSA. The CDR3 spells CASSRGGAYYNSPLHF. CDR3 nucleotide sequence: TGTGCCAGCAGCCGCGGCGGGGCCTACTATAATTCACCCCTCCACTTT.

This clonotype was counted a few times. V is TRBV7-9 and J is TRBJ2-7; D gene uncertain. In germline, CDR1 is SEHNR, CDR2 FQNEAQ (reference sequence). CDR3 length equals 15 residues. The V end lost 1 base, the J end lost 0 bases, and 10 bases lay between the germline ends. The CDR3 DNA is TGTGCCAGCAGCTTAGGTAATCTCGACTCCTACGAGCAGTACTTC. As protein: CASSLGNLDSYEQYF.

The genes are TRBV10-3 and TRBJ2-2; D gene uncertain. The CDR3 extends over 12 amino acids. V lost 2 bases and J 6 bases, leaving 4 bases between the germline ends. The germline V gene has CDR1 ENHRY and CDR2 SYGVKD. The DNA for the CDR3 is TGTGCCATCAGTGAGAGGGCCGGGGAGCTGTTTTTT. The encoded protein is CAISERAGELFF.

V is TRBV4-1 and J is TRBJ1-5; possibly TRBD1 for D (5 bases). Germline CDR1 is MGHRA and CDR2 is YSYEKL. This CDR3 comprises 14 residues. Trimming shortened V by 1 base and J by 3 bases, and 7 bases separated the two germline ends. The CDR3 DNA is TGCGCCAGCAGCCAAGTGGGACCCAATCAGCCCCAGCATTTT. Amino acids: CASSQVGPNQPQHF.

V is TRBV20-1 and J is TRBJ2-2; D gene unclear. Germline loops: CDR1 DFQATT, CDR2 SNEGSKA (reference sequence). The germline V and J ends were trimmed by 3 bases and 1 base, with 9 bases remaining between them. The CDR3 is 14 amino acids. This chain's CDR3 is CSARVAGNTGELFF. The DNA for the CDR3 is TGCAGTGCTAGGGTTGCAGGGAACACCGGGGAGCTGTTTTTT.

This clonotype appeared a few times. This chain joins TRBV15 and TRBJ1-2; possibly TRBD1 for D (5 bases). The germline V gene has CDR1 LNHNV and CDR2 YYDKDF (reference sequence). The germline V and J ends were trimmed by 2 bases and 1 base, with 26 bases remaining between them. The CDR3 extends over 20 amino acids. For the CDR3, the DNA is TGTGCCACCAGCAGATCCTTAATCCAGGGAGAGGGTAGCGTTAACTATGGCTACACCTTC. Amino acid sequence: CATSRSLIQGEGSVNYGYTF.